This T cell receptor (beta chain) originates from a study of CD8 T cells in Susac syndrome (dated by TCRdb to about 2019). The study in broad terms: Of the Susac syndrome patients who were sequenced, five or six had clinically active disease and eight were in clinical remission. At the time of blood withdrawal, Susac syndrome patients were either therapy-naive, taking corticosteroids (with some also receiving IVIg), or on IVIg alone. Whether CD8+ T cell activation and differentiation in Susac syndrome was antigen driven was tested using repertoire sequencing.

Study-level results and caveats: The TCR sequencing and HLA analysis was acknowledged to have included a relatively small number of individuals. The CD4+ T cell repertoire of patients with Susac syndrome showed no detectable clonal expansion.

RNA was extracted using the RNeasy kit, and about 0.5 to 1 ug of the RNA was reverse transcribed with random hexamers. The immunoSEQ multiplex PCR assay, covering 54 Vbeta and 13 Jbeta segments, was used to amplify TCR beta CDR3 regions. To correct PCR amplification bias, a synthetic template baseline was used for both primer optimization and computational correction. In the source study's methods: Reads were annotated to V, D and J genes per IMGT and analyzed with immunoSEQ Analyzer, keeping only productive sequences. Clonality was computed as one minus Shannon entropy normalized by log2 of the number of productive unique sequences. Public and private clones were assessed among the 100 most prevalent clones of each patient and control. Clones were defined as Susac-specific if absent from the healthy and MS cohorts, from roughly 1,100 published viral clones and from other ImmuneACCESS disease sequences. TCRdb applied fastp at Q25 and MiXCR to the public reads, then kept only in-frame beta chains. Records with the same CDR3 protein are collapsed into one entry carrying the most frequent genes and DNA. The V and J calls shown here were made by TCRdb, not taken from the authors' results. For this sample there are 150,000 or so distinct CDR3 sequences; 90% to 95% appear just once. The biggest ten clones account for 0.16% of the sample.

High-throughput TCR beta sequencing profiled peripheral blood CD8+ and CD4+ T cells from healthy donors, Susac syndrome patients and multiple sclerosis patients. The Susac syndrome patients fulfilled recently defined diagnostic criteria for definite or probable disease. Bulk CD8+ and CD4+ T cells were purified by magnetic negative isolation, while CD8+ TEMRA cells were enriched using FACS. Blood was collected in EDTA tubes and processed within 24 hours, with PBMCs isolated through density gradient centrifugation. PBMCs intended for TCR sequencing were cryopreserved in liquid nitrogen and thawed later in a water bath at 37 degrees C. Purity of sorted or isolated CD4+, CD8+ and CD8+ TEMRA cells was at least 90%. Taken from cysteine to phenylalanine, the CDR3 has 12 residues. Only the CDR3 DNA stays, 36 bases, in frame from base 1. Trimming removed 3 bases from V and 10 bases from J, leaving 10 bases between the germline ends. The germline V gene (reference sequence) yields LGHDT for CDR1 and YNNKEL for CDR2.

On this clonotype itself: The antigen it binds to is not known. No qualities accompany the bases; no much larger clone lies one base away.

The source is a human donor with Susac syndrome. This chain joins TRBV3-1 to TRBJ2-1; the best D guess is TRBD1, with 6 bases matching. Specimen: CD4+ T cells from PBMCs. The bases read TGTGCCAGCAGCCACCGACAGGTGGAGCAGTTCTTC. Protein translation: CASSHRQVEQFF.